The TCR beta chain under discussion was sequenced for a study of CD8+ T cells in alopecia areata (dated by TCRdb to between 2017 and 2018). Background for the entire study: Treated patients were enrolled in an open-label pilot trial of oral tofacitinib at 5 to 10 mg twice daily for moderate-to-severe alopecia areata. Tofacitinib was given for 6 to 18 months, followed by 6 months of follow-up off drug to assess delayed response and recurrence. For the treated patients, the SALT score, which quantifies what percentage of scalp surface area is affected, served as the measure of disease severity. The study used high-throughput TCRbeta sequencing to examine T cell clonal expansion in alopecia areata, in both the C3H/HeJ mouse model and human patients. Human TCRbeta sequencing covered scalp tissue and sorted CD4+ and CD8+ peripheral blood T cells from patchy and totalis/universalis alopecia areata patients and healthy controls. Biopsies were taken from tofacitinib-treated patients at baseline and at 4 and 24 weeks of treatment, and a later scalp biopsy was taken in several of the tofacitinib-treated patients. Scalp clonality was compared among normal scalp (n=4), patchy alopecia areata scalp (n=8), and alopecia totalis/universalis scalp (n=8). RNA was obtained with the PAXgene miRNA kit for fixed scalp, the miRNeasy kit for PBMCs, and the RNeasy kit for mouse skin. immunoSEQ multiplex PCR using 35 Vbeta forward primers and 13 Jbeta reverse primers was used to amplify TCRbeta CDR3 regions. What the authors observed across the whole study: Because the treated cohort was small and had only one nonresponder, larger studies are needed to examine links between baseline CD8+ expansion and response. Compared with normal scalp, lesional scalp had higher clonality and more expanded CD8+ clones, particularly in alopecia totalis/universalis, a pattern that suggests antigenic drive. Resident alphabeta T cells in normal human skin are also sequenced, complicating scalp TCR repertoire analysis, unlike mouse skin dominated by gammadelta T cells. Tofacitinib significantly lowered scalp clonality and the number of expanded CD8+ clones among the top 100 scalp clones. TCR sequences shared between patients were less clear than in mice, possibly partly because of HLA diversity in the patient population. During tofacitinib treatment, many expanded lesional clones remained in scalp and blood, and this persistence may partly explain relapse after treatment is stopped.

To prepare the library, the immunoSEQ multiplex PCR assay was applied. For TCR sequencing, RNA was extracted from every sample and reverse transcribed into cDNA to serve as template. SuperScript III was used to make first-strand cDNA, primed with a 2:1 mix of oligo-dT and random hexamers. A synthetic immune receptor repertoire was used to assess amplification bias, and residual bias was removed computationally. In the original analysis: Raw reads were preprocessed for error removal, and CDR3 was defined according to IMGT conventions as running from the conserved cysteine to phenylalanine. To get clonality, Shannon entropy was normalized by log2 of the number of productive unique TCRs and the result was subtracted from 1. Scalp TCRbeta sequences were cross-referenced with sorted blood CD4 and CD8 repertoires so that the CD4 or CD8 identity of scalp clones could be inferred. Not all clones reach the TCRdb copy of this immuneACCESS table, which keeps in-frame sequences only. Checked studies attribute under half of the gap to unresolved V genes and leave the rest unexplained. The DNA was the basis for D and trimming; V, J and clone size are from that table. Recorded for this sample are about 160,000 clones; around three fifths of them occurred a single time. In total, the top ten clones hold approximately 14% of the sample.

After removal of 2 bases from V and 0 bases from J, the junction retains 2 bases not matched to a gene. The CDR3 contains 15 residues, cysteine and phenylalanine counted. Only the CDR3 DNA is retained, 45 bases long and in frame from the first base. CDR1 and CDR2, per the germline V gene, are SGDLS and YYNGEE. The sample's time point label, in plain terms: about 25 weeks on oral tofacitinib. The treatment or condition label corresponds to: oral pan-JAK inhibitor, 5-10 mg twice daily. Lesional scalp punch biopsies and peripheral blood were obtained from alopecia areata patients. After PBMCs were isolated by density centrifugation and stained for CD3, CD4 and CD8, a FACSAria was used to sort CD4+ and CD8+ T cells. Of note for this clone: Its cognate antigen has yet to be identified. No much larger clone exists at a distance of one base, and base qualities are not known.

Sequenced material: CD4+ T cells sorted from blood, taken at week 24, from a patient treated with tofacitinib. This TCR was sampled from a human donor with alopecia areata. The sequence joins TRBV9 to TRBJ2-1, and 7 junctional nucleotides match TRBD2. CDR3 loop: CASSVGGGSYNEQFF. The bases read TGTGCCAGCAGCGTCGGCGGGGGCTCCTACAATGAGCAGTTCTTC.